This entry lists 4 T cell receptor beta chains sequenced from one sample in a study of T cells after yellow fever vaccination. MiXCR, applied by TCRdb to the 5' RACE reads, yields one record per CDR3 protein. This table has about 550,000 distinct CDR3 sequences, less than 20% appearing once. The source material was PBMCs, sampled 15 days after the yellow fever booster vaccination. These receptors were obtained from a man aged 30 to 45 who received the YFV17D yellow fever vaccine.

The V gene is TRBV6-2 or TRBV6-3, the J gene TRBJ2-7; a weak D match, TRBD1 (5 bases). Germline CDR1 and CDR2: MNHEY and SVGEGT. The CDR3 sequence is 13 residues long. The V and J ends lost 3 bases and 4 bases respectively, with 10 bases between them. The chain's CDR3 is CASSYRQLYEQYF. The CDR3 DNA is TGTGCCAGCAGTTATCGACAGCTTTACGAGCAGTACTTC.

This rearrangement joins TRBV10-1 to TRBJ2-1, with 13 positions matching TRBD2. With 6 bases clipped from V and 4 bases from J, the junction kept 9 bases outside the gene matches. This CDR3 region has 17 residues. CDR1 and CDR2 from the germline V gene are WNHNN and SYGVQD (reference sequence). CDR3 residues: CASSDGTSGTRYNEQFF. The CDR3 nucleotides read TGCGCCAGCAGCGACGGGACTAGCGGGACCAGGTACAATGAGCAGTTCTTC.

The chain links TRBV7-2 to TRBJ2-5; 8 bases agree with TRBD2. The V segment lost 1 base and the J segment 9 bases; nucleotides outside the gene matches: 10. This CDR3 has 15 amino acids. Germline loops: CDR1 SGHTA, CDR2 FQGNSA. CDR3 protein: CASSLDSGAGGAQYF. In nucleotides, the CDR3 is TGTGCCAGCAGCTTAGATTCGGGGGCCGGGGGGGCCCAGTACTTC.

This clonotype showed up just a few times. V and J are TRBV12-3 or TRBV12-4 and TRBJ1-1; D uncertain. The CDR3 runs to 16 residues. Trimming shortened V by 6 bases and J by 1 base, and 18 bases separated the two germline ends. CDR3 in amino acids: CASRTNSGVKNTEAFF. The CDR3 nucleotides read TGTGCCAGCAGAACTAACTCTGGGGTCAAGAACACTGAAGCTTTCTTT.